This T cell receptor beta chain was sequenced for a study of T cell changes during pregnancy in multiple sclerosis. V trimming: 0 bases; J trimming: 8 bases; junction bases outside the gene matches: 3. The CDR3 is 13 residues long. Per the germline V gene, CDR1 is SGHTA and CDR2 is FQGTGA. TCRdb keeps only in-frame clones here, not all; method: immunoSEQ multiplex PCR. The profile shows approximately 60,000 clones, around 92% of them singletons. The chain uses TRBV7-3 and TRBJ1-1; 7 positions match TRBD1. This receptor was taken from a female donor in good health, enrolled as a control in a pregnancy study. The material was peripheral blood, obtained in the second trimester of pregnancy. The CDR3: CASSLTMDREAFF. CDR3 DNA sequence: TGTGCCAGCAGCTTAACCATGGACAGGGAAGCTTTCTTT.